This TCR beta chain was sequenced during a study of cytomegalovirus exposure and HLA in healthy donors. The V and J ends lost 5 bases and 1 base respectively, with 10 bases between them. The germline CDR1 and CDR2 sequences are LGHNT and FRNRAP. CDR3 size: 14 residues. This PCR relied on a set of 60 Vbeta primers and 13 Jbeta primers. Libraries were prepared by immunoSEQ multiplex PCR; TCRdb keeps only in-frame clonotypes and omits some of them. The data contain more than 90,000 clones, 70% to 85% of them seen just once; the ten biggest clones take up 3.5% to 4%. The chain joins TRBV12-5 to TRBJ2-3; maybe TRBD2 (6 bases). Material for sequencing was PBMCs. This receptor was taken from a man in his fifties or sixties in good health and CMV-seronegative. CDR3 loop: CASGAASGTDTQYF. The CDR3, as DNA: TGTGCTAGTGGTGCGGCTAGCGGCACAGATACGCAGTATTTT.